This T cell receptor beta chain was sequenced for a study of T cells in Graves' hyperthyroidism and ophthalmopathy. The source material, RNA transcripts, was used to amplify TCR beta CDR3 regions. First-round RT-PCR with HTBI primers amplified the TCR CDR3 region. TCRdb re-derived calls from the multiplex PCR reads in MiXCR, one entry per CDR3 protein. Among about 700,000 distinct CDR3 sequences listed, 13% to 15% were seen once. Diagnoses were established using clinical symptoms, serum thyroxine and TRAb, thyroid ultrasound and orbital computed tomography. This clonotype was observed many times. This CDR3 is 13 amino acids long. From germline, CDR1 is DFQATT and CDR2 SNEGSKA (reference sequence). Trimming took 3 bases from V and 7 from J; bases not matched to a gene: 7.

The sample taken for sequencing was blood. The clonotype originates from a young woman with Graves' hyperthyroidism. The V call is TRBV20-1, the J call TRBJ2-7, with 9 bases that match TRBD2. The chain's CDR3 is CSASVAGVVEQYF. The CDR3 DNA sequence: TGCAGTGCTAGCGTAGCGGGAGTGGTTGAGCAGTACTTC.